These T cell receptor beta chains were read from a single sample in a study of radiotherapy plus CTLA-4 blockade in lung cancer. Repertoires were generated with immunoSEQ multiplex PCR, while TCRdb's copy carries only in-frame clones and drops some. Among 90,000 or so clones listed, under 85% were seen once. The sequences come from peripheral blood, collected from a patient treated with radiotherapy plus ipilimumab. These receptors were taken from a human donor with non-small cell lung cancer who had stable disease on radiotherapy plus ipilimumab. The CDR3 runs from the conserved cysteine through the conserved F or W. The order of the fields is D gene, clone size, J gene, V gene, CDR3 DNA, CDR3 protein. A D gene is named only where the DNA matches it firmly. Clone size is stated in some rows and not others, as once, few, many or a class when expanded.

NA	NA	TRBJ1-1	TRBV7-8	TGTGCCAGCAGCAATCACGCGCTACAAGCTGAAGCTTTCTTT	CASSNHALQAEAFF
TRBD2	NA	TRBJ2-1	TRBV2	TGTGCCAGCGAACGGGGGGTGCGTGAGCAGTTCTTC	CASERGVREQFF
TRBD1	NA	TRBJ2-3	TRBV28	TGTGCCGGCAGTTTAAGACAGGGAACAGATACGCAGTATTTT	CAGSLRQGTDTQYF
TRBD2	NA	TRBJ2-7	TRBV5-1	TGCGCCAGCAGCCTCACCCCGGGACTAGCGGTCTACGAGCAGTACTTC	CASSLTPGLAVYEQYF
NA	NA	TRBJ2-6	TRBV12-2	TGTGCAAGTCGCTTAGCGCGACGGCCCGGGGCCAACGTCCTGACTTTC	CASRLARRPGANVLTF
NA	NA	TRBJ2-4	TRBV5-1	TGCGCCAGCAGCTTGAGTTGGCAGAACATTCAGTACTTC	CASSLSWQNIQYF
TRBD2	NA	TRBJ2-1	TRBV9	TGTGCCAGCAGCAGACTAGCGGGGGGTTGGGATGAGCAGTTCTTC	CASSRLAGGWDEQFF
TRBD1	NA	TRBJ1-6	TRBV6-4	TGTGCCAGCAGGACCCTAACCAGGGGGTGGGATTCACCCCTCCACTTT	CASRTLTRGWDSPLHF
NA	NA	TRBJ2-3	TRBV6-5	TGTGCCAGCAGTTCCCGCGGCGGCACAGATACGCAGTATTTT	CASSSRGGTDTQYF
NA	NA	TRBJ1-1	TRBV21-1	TGTGCCAGCAGCAAAGCGCGCAGGGTGACTGAAGCTTTCTTT	CASSKARRVTEAFF
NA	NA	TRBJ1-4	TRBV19	TGTGCCAGTAGTATTAATTCAGGGGCTAAGGAAAAACTGTTTTTT	CASSINSGAKEKLFF
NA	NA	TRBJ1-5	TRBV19	TGTGCCAGTAGTACCGCGGTTAATCAGCCCCAGCATTTT	CASSTAVNQPQHF
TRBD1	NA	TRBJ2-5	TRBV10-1	TGCGCCAGCAGTGAGTCGAGGGGGACAGGGTGGACCCAGTACTTC	CASSESRGTGWTQYF
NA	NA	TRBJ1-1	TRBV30	TGTGCCTGGAGGCCGACCGGGTATGGTACACTAGTCACTGAAGCTTTCTTT	CAWRPTGYGTLVTEAFF
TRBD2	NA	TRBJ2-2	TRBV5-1	TGCGCCAGCAGCTTAGGCCGGGAGGGCCGGACCGGGGAGCTGTTTTTT	CASSLGREGRTGELFF
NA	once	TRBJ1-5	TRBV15	TGTGCCACCAGCAGAGATGAGGGGTTTAGCAATCAGCCCCAGCATTTT	CATSRDEGFSNQPQHF
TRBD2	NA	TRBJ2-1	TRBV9	TGTGCCAGCAGCGTAGCGGGTCGGGGGGGCCAAAATGAGCAGTTCTTC	CASSVAGRGGQNEQFF
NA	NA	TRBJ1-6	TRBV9	TGTGCCAGCAGCGCGAGACACAATAATTCACCCCTCCACTTT	CASSARHNNSPLHF
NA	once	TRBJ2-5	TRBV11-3	TGTGCCAGCAGCTTATACACGCAAGAGACCCAGTACTTC	CASSLYTQETQYF
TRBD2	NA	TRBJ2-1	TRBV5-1	TGCGCCAGCAGCCTAAGGGCTAGCGGGGGGTACAATGAGCAGTTCTTC	CASSLRASGGYNEQFF
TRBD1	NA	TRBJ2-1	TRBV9	TGTGCCAGCAGCGTAGCCCTACCGGACAGGGGCCACAATGAGCAGTTCTTC	CASSVALPDRGHNEQFF
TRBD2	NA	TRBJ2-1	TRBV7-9	TGTGCCAGCAGCCATTTATGGACTAGCGGAAACAATGAGCAGTTCTTC	CASSHLWTSGNNEQFF
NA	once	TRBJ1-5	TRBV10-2	TGCGCCAGCAGGGAACCCGGGTGGACCCACAATCAGCCCCAGCATTTT	CASREPGWTHNQPQHF
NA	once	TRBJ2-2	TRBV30	TGTGCCTGGAGTGTCGGACGTTCCGGGACCGGGGAGCTGTTTTTT	CAWSVGRSGTGELFF
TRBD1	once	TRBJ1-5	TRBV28	TGTGCCAGCAGTTTATTACAGGGGGGGAGCAATCAGCCCCAGCATTTT	CASSLLQGGSNQPQHF
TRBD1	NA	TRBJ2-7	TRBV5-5	TGTGCCAGCAGCTTCCGACAGGGGCAGTACGAGCAGTACTTC	CASSFRQGQYEQYF
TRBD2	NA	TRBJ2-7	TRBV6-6	TGTGCCAGCAGTACGCTAGCGGACCTCGGGGAGCAGTACTTC	CASSTLADLGEQYF
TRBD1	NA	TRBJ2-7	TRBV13	TGTGCCAGCAGCGAAACAGGGGGAAAATCCTACGAGCAGTACTTC	CASSETGGKSYEQYF
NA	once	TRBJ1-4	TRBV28	TGTGCCAGCAGTTTAGGGGACGATCGAGAAAAACTGTTTTTT	CASSLGDDREKLFF
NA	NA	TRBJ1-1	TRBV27	TGTGCCAGCAGTACCCGTGCAGGGAGGACTGAAGCTTTCTTT	CASSTRAGRTEAFF
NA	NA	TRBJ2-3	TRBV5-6	TGTGCCAGCAGGTCCACTCGAAGGCAAAGCACAGATACGCAGTATTTT	CASRSTRRQSTDTQYF
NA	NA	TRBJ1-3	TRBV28	TGTGCCAGCAGTTTGGGTCCCGCGGACACCATATATTTT	CASSLGPADTIYF
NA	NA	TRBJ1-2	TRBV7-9	TGTGCCATCGAGTTCAGGGGAAACTATGGCTACACCTTC	CAIEFRGNYGYTF